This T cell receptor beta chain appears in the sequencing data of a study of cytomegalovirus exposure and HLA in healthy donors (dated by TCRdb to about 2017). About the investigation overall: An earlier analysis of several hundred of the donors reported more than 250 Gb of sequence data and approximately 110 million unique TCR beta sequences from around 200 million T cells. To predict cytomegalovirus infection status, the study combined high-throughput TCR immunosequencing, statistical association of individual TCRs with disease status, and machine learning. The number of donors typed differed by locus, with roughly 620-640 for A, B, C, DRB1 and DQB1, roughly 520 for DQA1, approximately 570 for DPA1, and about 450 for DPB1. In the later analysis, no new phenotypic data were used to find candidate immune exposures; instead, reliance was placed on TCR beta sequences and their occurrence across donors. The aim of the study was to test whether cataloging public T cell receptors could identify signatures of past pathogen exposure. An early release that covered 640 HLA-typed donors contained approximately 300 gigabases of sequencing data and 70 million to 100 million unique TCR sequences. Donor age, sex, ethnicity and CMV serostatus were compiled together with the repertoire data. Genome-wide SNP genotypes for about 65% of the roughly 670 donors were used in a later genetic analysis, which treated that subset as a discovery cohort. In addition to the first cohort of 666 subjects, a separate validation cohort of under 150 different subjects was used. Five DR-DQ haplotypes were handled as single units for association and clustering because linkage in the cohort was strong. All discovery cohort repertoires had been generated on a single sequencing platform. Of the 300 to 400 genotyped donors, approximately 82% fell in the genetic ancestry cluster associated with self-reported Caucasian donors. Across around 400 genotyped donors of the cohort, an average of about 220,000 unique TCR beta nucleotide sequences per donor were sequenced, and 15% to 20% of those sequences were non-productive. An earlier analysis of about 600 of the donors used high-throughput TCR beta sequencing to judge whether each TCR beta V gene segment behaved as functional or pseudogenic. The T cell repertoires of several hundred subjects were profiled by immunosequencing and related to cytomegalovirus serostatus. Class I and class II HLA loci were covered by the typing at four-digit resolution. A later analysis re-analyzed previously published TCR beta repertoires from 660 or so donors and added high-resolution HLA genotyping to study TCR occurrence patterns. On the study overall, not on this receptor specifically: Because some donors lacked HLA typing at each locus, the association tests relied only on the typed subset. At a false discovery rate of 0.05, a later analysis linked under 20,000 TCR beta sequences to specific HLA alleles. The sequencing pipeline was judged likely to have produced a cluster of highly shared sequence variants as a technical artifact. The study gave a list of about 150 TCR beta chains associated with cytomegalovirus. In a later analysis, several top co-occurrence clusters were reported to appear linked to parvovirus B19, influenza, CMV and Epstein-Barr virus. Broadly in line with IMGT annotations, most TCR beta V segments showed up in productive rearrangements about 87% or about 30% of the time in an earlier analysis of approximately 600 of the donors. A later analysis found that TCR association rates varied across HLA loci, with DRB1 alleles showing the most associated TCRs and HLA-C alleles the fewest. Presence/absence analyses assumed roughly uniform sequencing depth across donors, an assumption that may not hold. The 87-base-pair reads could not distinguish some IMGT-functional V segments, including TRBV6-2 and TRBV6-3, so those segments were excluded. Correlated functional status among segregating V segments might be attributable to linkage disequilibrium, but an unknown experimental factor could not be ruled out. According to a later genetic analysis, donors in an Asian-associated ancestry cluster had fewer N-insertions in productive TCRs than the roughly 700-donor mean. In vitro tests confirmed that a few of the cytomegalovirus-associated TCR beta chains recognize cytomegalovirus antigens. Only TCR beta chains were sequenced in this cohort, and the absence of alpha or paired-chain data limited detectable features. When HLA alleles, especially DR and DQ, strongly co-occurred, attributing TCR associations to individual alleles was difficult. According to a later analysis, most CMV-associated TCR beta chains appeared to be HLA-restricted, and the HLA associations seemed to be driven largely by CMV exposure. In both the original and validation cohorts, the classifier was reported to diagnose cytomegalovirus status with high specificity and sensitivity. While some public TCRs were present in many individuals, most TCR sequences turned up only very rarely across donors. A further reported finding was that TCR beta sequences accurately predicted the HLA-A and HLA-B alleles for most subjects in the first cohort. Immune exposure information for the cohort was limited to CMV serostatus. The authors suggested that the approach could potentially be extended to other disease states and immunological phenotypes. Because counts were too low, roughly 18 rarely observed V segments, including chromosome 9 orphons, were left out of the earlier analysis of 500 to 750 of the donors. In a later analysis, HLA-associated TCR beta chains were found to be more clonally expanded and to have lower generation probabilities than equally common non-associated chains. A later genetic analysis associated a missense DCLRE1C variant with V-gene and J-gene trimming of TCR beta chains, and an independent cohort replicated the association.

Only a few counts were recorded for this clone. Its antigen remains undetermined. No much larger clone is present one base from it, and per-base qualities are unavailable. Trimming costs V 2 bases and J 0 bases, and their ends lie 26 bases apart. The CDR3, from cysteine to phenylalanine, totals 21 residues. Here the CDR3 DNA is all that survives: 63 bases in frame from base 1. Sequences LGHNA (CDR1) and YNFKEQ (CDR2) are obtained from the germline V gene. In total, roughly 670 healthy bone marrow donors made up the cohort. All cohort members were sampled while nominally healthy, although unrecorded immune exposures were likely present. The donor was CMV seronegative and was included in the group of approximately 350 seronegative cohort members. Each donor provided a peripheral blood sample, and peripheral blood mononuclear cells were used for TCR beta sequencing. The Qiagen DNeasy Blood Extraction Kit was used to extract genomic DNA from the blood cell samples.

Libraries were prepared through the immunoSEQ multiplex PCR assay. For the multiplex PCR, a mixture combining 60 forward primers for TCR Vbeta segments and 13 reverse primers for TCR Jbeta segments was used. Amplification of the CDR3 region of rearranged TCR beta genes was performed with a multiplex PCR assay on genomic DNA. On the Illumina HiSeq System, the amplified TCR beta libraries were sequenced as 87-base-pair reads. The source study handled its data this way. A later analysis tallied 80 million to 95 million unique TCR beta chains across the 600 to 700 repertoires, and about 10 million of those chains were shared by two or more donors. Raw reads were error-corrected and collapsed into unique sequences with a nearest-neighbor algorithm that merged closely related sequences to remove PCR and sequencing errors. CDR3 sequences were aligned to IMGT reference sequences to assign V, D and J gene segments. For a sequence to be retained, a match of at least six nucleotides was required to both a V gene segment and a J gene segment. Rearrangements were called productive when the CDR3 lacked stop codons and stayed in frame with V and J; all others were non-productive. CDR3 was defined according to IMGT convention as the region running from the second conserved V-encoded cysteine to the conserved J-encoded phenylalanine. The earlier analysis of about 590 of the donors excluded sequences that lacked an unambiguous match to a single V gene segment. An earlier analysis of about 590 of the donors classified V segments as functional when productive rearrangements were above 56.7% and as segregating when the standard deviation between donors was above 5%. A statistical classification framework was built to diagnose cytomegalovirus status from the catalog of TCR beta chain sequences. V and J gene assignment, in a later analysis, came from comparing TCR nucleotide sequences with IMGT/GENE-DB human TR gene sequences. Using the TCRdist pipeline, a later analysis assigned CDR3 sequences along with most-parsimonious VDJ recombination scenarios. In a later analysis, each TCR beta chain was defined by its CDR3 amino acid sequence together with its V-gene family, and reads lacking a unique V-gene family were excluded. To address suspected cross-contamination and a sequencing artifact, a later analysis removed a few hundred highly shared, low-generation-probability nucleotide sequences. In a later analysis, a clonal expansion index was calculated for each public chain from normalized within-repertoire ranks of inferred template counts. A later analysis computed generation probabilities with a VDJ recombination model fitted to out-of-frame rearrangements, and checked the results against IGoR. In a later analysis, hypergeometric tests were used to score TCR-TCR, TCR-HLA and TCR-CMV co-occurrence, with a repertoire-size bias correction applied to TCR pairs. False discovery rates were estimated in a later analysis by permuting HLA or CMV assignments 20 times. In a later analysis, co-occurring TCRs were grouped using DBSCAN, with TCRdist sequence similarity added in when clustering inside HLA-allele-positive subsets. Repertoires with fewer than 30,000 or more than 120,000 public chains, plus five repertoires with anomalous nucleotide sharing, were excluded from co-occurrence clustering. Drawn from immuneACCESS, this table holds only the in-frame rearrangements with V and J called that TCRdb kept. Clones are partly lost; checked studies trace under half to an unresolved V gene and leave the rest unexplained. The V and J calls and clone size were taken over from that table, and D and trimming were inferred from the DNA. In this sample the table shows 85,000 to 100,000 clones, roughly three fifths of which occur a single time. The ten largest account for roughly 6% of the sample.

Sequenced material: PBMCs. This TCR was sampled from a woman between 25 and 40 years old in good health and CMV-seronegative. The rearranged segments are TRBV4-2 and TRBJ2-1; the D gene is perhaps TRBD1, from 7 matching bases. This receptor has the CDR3 CASSQRGPGQFLAVSYNEQFF. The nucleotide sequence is TGTGCCAGCAGCCAAAGGGGACCGGGACAGTTTTTAGCGGTCTCCTACAATGAGCAGTTCTTC.